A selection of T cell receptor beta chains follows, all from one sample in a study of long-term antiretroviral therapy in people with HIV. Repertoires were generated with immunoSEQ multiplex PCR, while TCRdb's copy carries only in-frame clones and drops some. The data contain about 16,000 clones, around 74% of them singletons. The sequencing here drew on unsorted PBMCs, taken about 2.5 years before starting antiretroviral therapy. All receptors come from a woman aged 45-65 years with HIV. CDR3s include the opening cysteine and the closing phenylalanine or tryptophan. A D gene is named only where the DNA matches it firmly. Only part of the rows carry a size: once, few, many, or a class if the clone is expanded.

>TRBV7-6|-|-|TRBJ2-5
TGTGCCAGCAGCTTAGCCATCGAAGAGACCCAGTACTTC
CASSLAIEETQYF
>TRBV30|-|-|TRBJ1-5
TGTGCCTGGAGTGACCATAATCAGCCCCAGCATTTT
CAWSDHNQPQHF
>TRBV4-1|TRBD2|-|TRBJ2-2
TGCGCCAGCAGCCGACAGACTAGCGGGGTATCCAACACCGGGGAGCTGTTTTTT
CASSRQTSGVSNTGELFF
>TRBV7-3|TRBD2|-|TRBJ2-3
TGTGCCAGCAGCTTAGCGGGGGGCCACACAGATACGCAGTATTTT
CASSLAGGHTDTQYF
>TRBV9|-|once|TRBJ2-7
TGTGCCAGCAGCGTAACGGGAAGCTCCTACGAGCAGTACTTC
CASSVTGSSYEQYF
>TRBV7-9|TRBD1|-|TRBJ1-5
TGTGCCAGCAGCTCGGGACAGGGGGATCAGCCCCAGCATTTT
CASSSGQGDQPQHF
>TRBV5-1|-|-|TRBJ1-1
TGCGCCAGCAGCCTTGAGGACACTGAAGCTTTCTTT
CASSLEDTEAFF
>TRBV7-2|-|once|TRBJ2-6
TGTGCCAGCAGCTTCACCAGTTCTGGCTCTGGGGCCAACGTCCTGACTTTC
CASSFTSSGSGANVLTF
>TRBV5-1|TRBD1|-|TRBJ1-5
TGCGCCAGCAGCTTCAAACCGGACAGGAGGAAGGTGGAACCCCAGCATTTT
CASSFKPDRRKVEPQHF
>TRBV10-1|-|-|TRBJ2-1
TGCGCCAGCAGTGATTCAGACGGGGGACCCTACAATGAGCAGTTCTTC
CASSDSDGGPYNEQFF
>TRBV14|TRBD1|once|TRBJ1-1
TGTGCCAGCAGCCAAGGGCTCCGGGACAGGGGGTTTTTGTCTGAAGCTTTCTTT
CASSQGLRDRGFLSEAFF
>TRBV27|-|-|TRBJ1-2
TGTGCCAGCAGTTTATGGAAAGGGAGTGGCTACACCTTC
CASSLWKGSGYTF
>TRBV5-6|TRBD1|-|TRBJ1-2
TGTGCCAGCAGCCCTGAGACAGGGGTAAAAATAATCAACTATGGCTACACCTTC
CASSPETGVKIINYGYTF
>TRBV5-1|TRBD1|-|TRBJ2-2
TGCGCCAGCAGCTTGGAAGACAGGGGACCCAACACCGGGGAGCTGTTTTTT
CASSLEDRGPNTGELFF
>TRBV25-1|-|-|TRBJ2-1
TGTGCCAGCAGTCAGCAGGGCGGGCTTCGTTCCAATGAGCAGTTCTTC
CASSQQGGLRSNEQFF
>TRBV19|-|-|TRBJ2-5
TGTGCCAGTAGTATTGGGGGGCGTCAAGAGACCCAGTACTTC
CASSIGGRQETQYF
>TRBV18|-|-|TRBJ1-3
TGTGCCAGCTCGACAGGTCCTGGAAACACCATATATTTT
CASSTGPGNTIYF
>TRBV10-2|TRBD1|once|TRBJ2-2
TGCGCCAGCAGGGACAGGGGAGGTGTAGCCGGGGAGCTGTTTTTT
CASRDRGGVAGELFF
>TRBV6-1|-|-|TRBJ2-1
TGTGCCAGCAGTGCGTCCGGGACAAACGCCTACAATGAGCAGTTCTTC
CASSASGTNAYNEQFF
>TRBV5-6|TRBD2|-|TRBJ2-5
TGTGCCAGCAGCTTGGCTGGGCTCCGGGGGGGCATCGAGACCCAGTACTTC
CASSLAGLRGGIETQYF
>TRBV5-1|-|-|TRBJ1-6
TGCGCCAGCAGCTTGGAAAACGGACTCTATAATTCACCCCTCCACTTT
CASSLENGLYNSPLHF
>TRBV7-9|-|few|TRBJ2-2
TGTGCCCCACGAAGAATCACCGGGGAGCTGTTTTTT
CAPRRITGELFF
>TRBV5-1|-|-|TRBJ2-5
TGCGCCAGCAGCTTTACCCCGGGGATAGATGAGACCCAGTACTTC
CASSFTPGIDETQYF
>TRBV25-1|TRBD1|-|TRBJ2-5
TGTGCCAGCAGTGAACCCCCCAGGGGGCAGGGGCAAGAGACCCAGTACTTC
CASSEPPRGQGQETQYF
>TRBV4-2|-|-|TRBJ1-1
TGTGCCAGCAGCAACGCCGGTGAAGCTTTCTTT
CASSNAGEAFF
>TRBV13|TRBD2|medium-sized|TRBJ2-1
TGTGCCAGCAGCCTAGGACTAGCGGACTATTACAATGAGCAGTTCTTC
CASSLGLADYYNEQFF
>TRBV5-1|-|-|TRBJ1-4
TGCGCCAGCAGCTTGGGTGGAGCTTATAATGAAAAACTGTTTTTT
CASSLGGAYNEKLFF
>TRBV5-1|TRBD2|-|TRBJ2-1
TGCGCCAGCAGCCCAGGGACTAGCGGGTACAATGAGCAGTTCTTC
CASSPGTSGYNEQFF
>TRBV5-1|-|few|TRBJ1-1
TGCGCCAGCAGCGCCATGGAGAACACTGAAGCTTTCTTT
CASSAMENTEAFF
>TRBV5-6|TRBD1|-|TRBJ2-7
TGTGCCAGCAGCCCCAGACAGGGCTACGAGCAGTACTTC
CASSPRQGYEQYF
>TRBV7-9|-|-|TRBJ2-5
TGTGCCAGCAGCTTAGTTACTGGGCCCCTCGCGAAGACCCAGTACTTC
CASSLVTGPLAKTQYF
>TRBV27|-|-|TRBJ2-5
TGTGCCAGCAGTTTATCCCCTAGGGCCCGCTATGGGGAGACCCAGTACTTC
CASSLSPRARYGETQYF
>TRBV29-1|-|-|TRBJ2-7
TGCAGCGTTGAGAAGGGTGGGAGTACCTACGAGCAGTACTTC
CSVEKGGSTYEQYF
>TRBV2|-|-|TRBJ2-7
TGTGCCAGCAGTGAAGGGGGGACACCATCCACCGAGCAGTACTTC
CASSEGGTPSTEQYF
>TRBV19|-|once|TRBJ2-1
TGTGCCAGTACCTATGGGGGCAGAAACAATGAGCAGTTCTTC
CASTYGGRNNEQFF
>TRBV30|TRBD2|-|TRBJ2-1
TGTGCCTGGACAATCGGCGGGGGGTCCAATGAGCAGTTCTTC
CAWTIGGGSNEQFF
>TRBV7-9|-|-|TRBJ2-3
TGTGCCAGCAGCTTAGCGTGGGCTAGCGATAGCACAGATACGCAGTATTTT
CASSLAWASDSTDTQYF
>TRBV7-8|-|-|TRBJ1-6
TGTGCCTCCGGGGAGGGGACAAGAAATTCACCCCTCCACTTT
CASGEGTRNSPLHF
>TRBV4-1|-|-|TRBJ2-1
TGCGCCAGCAGCCAAGATTATTGGGCAGGGGACGATGAGCAGTTCTTC
CASSQDYWAGDDEQFF
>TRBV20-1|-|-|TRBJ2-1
TGCAGTGCTAGCTGGAATGAGCAGTTCTTC
CSASWNEQFF
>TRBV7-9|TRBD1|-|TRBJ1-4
TGTGCCAGCAGCTCGGACAGGGGTTGGAATGAAAAACTGTTTTTT
CASSSDRGWNEKLFF
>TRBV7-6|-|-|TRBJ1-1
TGTGCCAGCAGCCCTAGCCGGGGACAGAACACTGAAGCTTTCTTT
CASSPSRGQNTEAFF
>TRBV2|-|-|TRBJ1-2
TGTGCCAGCAGTGAACCCGGGAGGTATGGCTACACCTTC
CASSEPGRYGYTF
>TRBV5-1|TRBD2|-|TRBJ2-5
TGCGCCAGCAGCACCGGGGGGGCCGGAGAGACCCAGTACTTC
CASSTGGAGETQYF
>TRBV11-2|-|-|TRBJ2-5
TGTGCCAGCAGACGACCAGGGCGTCAAGAGACCCAGTACTTC
CASRRPGRQETQYF
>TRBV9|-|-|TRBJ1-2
TGTGCCAGCAGCGAGGGCCCAGGTTTCGGCTATGGCTACACCTTC
CASSEGPGFGYGYTF
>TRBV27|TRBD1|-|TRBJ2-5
TGTGCCAGCAGTTTGGACAGGGGGCGAGAGACCCAGTACTTC
CASSLDRGRETQYF
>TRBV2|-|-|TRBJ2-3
TGTGCCAGCAGTGCGGGGGCGAACACAGATACGCAGTATTTT
CASSAGANTDTQYF
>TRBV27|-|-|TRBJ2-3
TGTGCCAGCAGTGCCGGGACTGCAGATACGCAGTATTTT
CASSAGTADTQYF
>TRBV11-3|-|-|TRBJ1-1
TGTGCCAGCCACACCCGGTCAACGGGGATGAACACTGAAGCTTTCTTT
CASHTRSTGMNTEAFF
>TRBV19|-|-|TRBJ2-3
TGTGCCAGTAGTATGCGGAGGCAAGATACGCAGTATTTT
CASSMRRQDTQYF
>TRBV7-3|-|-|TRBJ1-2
TGTGCCAGCAGCTCGGGGGGTGGCTACACCTTC
CASSSGGGYTF
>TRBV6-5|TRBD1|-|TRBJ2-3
TGTGCCAGCAGCCGCCAGGGGGTGGGCACAGATACGCAGTATTTT
CASSRQGVGTDTQYF
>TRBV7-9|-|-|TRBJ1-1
TGTGCCAGCAGCTTAGAACAGAACACTGAAGCTTTCTTT
CASSLEQNTEAFF
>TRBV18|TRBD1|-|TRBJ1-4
TGTGCCAGCTCCGGCACTGGACAGGGTCGGAATGAAAAACTGTTTTTT
CASSGTGQGRNEKLFF